These T cell receptor beta chains were read from a single sample in a study of cytomegalovirus exposure and HLA in healthy donors. Repertoires were generated with immunoSEQ multiplex PCR, while TCRdb's copy carries only in-frame clones and drops some. The specimen's table records fewer than 100,000 clones. What was sequenced was PBMCs. The receptors were sampled from a woman aged 60-75 years in good health and CMV-seronegative. Each CDR3 is given with its conserved first and last residue. D genes are given only for firm matches.

j_gene: TRBJ1-4
d_gene: TRBD1
v_gene: TRBV4-1
CDR3aa: CASSHLPGQGNEKLFF
CDR3nt: TGCGCCAGCAGCCACCTCCCCGGACAGGGTAATGAAAAACTGTTTTTT

j_gene: TRBJ2-2
d_gene: TRBD1
v_gene: TRBV11-3
CDR3aa: CASSRDRATGELFF
CDR3nt: TGTGCCAGCAGCCGCGACAGGGCCACCGGGGAGCTGTTTTTT

j_gene: TRBJ1-6
d_gene: NA
v_gene: TRBV28
CDR3aa: CASMAGGDSPLHF
CDR3nt: TGTGCCAGCATGGCTGGCGGGGATTCACCCCTCCACTTT

j_gene: TRBJ2-7
d_gene: TRBD1
v_gene: TRBV2
CDR3aa: CAIKTGQGTYEQYF
CDR3nt: TGTGCCATCAAAACGGGACAGGGGACCTACGAGCAGTACTTC

j_gene: TRBJ2-7
d_gene: TRBD1
v_gene: TRBV29-1
CDR3aa: CSPPPGQVYEQYF
CDR3nt: TGCAGCCCCCCCCCGGGACAGGTATACGAGCAGTACTTC

j_gene: TRBJ2-3
d_gene: NA
v_gene: TRBV5-1
CDR3aa: CASSLMTPGRDTQYF
CDR3nt: TGCGCCAGCAGCTTGATGACCCCGGGTAGGGATACGCAGTATTTT

j_gene: TRBJ1-2
d_gene: NA
v_gene: TRBV28
CDR3aa: CASGGAAVWGYTF
CDR3nt: TGTGCCAGCGGGGGGGCTGCCGTCTGGGGCTACACCTTC

j_gene: TRBJ2-3
d_gene: NA
v_gene: TRBV6-5
CDR3aa: CASRVPSTDTQYF
CDR3nt: TGTGCCAGTCGTGTCCCTAGCACAGATACGCAGTATTTT

j_gene: TRBJ2-1
d_gene: NA
v_gene: TRBV10-3
CDR3aa: CAISGLSGNEQFF
CDR3nt: TGTGCCATCAGTGGACTTAGCGGCAATGAGCAGTTCTTC

j_gene: TRBJ1-4
d_gene: NA
v_gene: TRBV5-1
CDR3aa: CASSLVAGSNEKLFF
CDR3nt: TGCGCCAGCAGCTTGGTGGCGGGCTCGAATGAAAAACTGTTTTTT

j_gene: TRBJ2-3
d_gene: TRBD2
v_gene: TRBV6-4
CDR3aa: CASSDSREGLPGTQYF
CDR3nt: TGTGCCAGCAGTGACTCACGGGAGGGTCTCCCAGGAACGCAGTATTTT

j_gene: TRBJ1-5
d_gene: NA
v_gene: TRBV29-1
CDR3aa: CSASLGAINQPQHF
CDR3nt: TGCAGCGCCTCTCTTGGGGCAATCAATCAGCCCCAGCATTTT

j_gene: TRBJ1-1
d_gene: NA
v_gene: TRBV6-5
CDR3aa: CASSTISGGTEAFF
CDR3nt: TGTGCCAGCAGTACGATTTCGGGGGGAACTGAAGCTTTCTTT

j_gene: TRBJ2-5
d_gene: NA
v_gene: TRBV6-6
CDR3aa: CASSSPTATGTQYF
CDR3nt: TGTGCCAGCAGCTCTCCGACTGCGACGGGGACCCAGTACTTC

j_gene: TRBJ2-1
d_gene: NA
v_gene: TRBV7-8
CDR3aa: CASSLGPPGEQFF
CDR3nt: TGTGCCAGCAGCTTGGGGCCCCCCGGTGAGCAGTTCTTC

j_gene: TRBJ2-1
d_gene: TRBD1
v_gene: TRBV5-1
CDR3aa: CASSHGTGIYNEQFF
CDR3nt: TGCGCCAGCAGCCACGGGACAGGGATATACAATGAGCAGTTCTTC